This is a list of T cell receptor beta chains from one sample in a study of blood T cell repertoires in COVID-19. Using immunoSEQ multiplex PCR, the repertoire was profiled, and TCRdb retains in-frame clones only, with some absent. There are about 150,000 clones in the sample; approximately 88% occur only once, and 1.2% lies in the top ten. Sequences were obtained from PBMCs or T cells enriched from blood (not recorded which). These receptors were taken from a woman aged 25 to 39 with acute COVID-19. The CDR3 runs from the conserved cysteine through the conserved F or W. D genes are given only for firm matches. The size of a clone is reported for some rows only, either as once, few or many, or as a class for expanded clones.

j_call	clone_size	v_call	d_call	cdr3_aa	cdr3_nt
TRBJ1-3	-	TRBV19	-	CASIDPGGSGNTIYF	TGTGCCAGTATCGACCCGGGGGGCTCTGGAAACACCATATATTTT
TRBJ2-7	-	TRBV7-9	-	CASSWPSYEQYF	TGTGCCAGCAGCTGGCCCTCCTACGAGCAGTACTTC
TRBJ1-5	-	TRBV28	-	CASSLRTPSRPLEESQHF	TGTGCCAGCAGTTTAAGGACTCCATCCCGTCCTCTTGAAGAGTCCCAGCATTTT
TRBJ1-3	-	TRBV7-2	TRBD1	CASSPLTGTGNTIYF	TGTGCCAGCAGCCCATTGACAGGGACGGGAAACACCATATATTTT
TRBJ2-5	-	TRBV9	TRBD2	CASSRDYVQETQYF	TGTGCCAGCTCCAGGGACTACGTACAAGAGACCCAGTACTTC
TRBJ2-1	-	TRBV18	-	CASSKGFLAANNEQFF	TGTGCCAGCTCAAAGGGTTTTTTAGCGGCTAACAATGAGCAGTTCTTC
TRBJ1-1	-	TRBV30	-	CAWSVLSGFRAFF	TGTGCCTGGAGTGTACTCTCGGGGTTTCGAGCTTTCTTT
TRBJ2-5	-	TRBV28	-	CASSSPGLLTQYF	TGTGCCAGCAGTTCTCCGGGACTCCTGACCCAGTACTTC
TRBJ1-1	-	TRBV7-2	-	CASSVGLTPEAFF	TGTGCCAGCAGCGTAGGCCTAACTCCCGAAGCTTTCTTT
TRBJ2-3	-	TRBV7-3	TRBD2	CASSLTPGGSGADTQYF	TGTGCCAGCAGCTTAACCCCAGGCGGGAGTGGCGCAGATACGCAGTATTTT
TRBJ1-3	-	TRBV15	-	CATSPREGIISGNTIYF	TGTGCCACCAGTCCTCGGGAGGGCATCATCTCTGGAAACACCATATATTTT
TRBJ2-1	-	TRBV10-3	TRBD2	CAISFRDTGGDEQFF	TGTGCCATCAGCTTCCGGGACACCGGGGGGGATGAGCAGTTCTTC
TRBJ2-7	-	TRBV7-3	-	CARSCWRISYEQYF	TGTGCCAGATCCTGTTGGAGAATCTCCTACGAGCAGTACTTC
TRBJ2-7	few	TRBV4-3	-	CASSQARGRIYEQYF	TGCGCCAGCAGCCAAGCCAGGGGACGAATTTACGAGCAGTACTTC
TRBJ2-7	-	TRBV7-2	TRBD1	CASSPGQVTYEQYF	TGTGCCAGCAGCCCGGGACAGGTGACCTACGAGCAGTACTTC
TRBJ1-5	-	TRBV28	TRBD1	CASSWGTANQPQHF	TGTGCCAGCAGTTGGGGGACAGCAAATCAGCCCCAGCATTTT
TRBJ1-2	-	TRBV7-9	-	CASSLGRVNYGYTF	TGTGCCAGCAGCTTAGGCCGGGTTAACTATGGCTACACCTTC
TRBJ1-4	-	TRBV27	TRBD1	CASAVGQGLSATNEKLFF	TGTGCCAGCGCCGTGGGACAGGGGCTGTCTGCAACTAATGAAAAACTGTTTTTT
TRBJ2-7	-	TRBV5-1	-	CASRGVHEQYF	TGCGCCAGCAGAGGAGTACACGAGCAGTACTTC
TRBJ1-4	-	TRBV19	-	CASKKTLAGQEKLFF	TGTGCCAGTAAAAAAACTTTGGCAGGTCAAGAAAAACTGTTTTTT
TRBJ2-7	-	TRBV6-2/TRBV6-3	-	CASSDFFGDSYEQYF	TGTGCCAGCAGTGACTTCTTCGGGGACTCCTACGAGCAGTACTTC
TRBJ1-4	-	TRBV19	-	CASSSGRGPEKLFF	TGTGCCAGTAGTAGCGGCAGGGGACCTGAAAAACTGTTTTTT
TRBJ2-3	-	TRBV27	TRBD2	CASSTSPLAGVTDTQYF	TGTGCCAGCAGTACCTCCCCGCTAGCGGGGGTCACAGATACGCAGTATTTT
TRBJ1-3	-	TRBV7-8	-	CASSRETGHGNTIYF	TGTGCCAGCAGCCGAGAAACAGGGCATGGAAACACCATATATTTT
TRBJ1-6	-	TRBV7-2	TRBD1	CASSITGTADSPLHF	TGTGCCAGCAGCATCACCGGGACAGCAGATTCACCCCTCCACTTT
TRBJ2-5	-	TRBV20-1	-	CSASSQGRETQYF	TGCAGTGCTAGTAGTCAGGGAAGGGAGACCCAGTACTTC
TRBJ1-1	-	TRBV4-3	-	CASSQDRQNTEAFF	TGCGCCAGCAGCCAAGATCGACAGAACACTGAAGCTTTCTTT
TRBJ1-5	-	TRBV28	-	CASSYQPQHF	TGTGCCAGCAGCTATCAGCCCCAGCATTTT
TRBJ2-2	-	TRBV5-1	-	CASSPYRDTFTGELFF	TGCGCCAGCAGCCCGTACCGGGACACATTCACCGGGGAGCTGTTTTTT
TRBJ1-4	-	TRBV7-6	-	CASSLTGTNEKLFF	TGTGCCAGCAGCTTAACGGGAACTAATGAAAAACTGTTTTTT
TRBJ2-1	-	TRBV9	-	CASSVVNGYYNEQFF	TGTGCCAGCAGCGTAGTAAACGGGTATTACAATGAGCAGTTCTTC
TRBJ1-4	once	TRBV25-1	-	CASRAGGEKLFF	TGTGCCAGCAGAGCCGGAGGAGAAAAACTGTTTTTT
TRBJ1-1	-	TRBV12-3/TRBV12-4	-	CASSLQMNTEAFF	TGTGCCAGCAGTTTGCAGATGAACACTGAAGCTTTCTTT
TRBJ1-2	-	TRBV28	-	CASRVSRTLGYTF	TGTGCCAGCCGGGTCTCCCGGACACTCGGCTACACCTTC
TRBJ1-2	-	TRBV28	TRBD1	CASGRGQYGYTF	TGTGCCAGCGGCAGGGGGCAATATGGCTACACCTTC
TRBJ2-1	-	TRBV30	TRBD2	CACSGTSVDHEQFF	TGTGCCTGCTCCGGGACTAGTGTAGACCATGAGCAGTTCTTC
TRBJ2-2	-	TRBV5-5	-	CASSFPVSAGELFF	TGTGCCAGCAGCTTTCCCGTTTCGGCCGGGGAGCTGTTTTTT
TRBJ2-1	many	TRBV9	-	CASSVAGNSYNEQFF	TGTGCCAGCAGCGTAGCGGGGAACTCCTACAATGAGCAGTTCTTC
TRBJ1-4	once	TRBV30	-	CAWNSAGGNEKLFF	TGTGCCTGGAATTCCGCCGGAGGTAATGAAAAACTGTTTTTT
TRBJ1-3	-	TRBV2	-	CASSEWGGSGNTIYF	TGTGCCAGCAGTGAATGGGGGGGCTCTGGAAACACCATATATTTT
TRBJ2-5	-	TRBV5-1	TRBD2	CASSFGWLAGEGEETQYF	TGCGCCAGCAGCTTCGGCTGGCTAGCGGGAGAGGGGGAGGAGACCCAGTACTTC
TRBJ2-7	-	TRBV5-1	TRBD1	CASSLGTGPYEQYF	TGCGCCAGCAGCTTAGGGACAGGGCCCTACGAGCAGTACTTC
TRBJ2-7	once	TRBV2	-	CASGGGPSYEQYF	TGTGCCAGCGGGGGCGGGCCGTCCTACGAGCAGTACTTC
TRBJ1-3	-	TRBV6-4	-	CASSDWYLRFTSGNTIYF	TGTGCCAGCAGTGACTGGTATTTACGGTTCACCTCTGGAAACACCATATATTTT
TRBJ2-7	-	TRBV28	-	CASSLGQGERYEQYF	TGTGCCAGCAGTTTGGGGCAGGGCGAACGTTACGAGCAGTACTTC
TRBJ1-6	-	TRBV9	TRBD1	CASSPYKAGQGNSPLHF	TGTGCCAGCAGCCCCTACAAAGCGGGACAGGGGAATTCACCCCTCCACTTT
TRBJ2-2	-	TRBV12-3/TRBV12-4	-	CASSKLGPGELFF	TGTGCCAGCAGCAAACTTGGGCCCGGGGAGCTGTTTTTT
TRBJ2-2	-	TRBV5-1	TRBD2	CASSLNGGGPTGELFF	TGCGCCAGCAGCTTGAATGGGGGAGGGCCCACCGGGGAGCTGTTTTTT
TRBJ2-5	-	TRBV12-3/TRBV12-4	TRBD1	CASMSTGTETQYF	TGTGCCAGCATGTCGACAGGGACAGAGACCCAGTACTTC
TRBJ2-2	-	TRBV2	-	CASSESFLWYRVVTGELFF	TGTGCCAGCAGTGAATCCTTTTTGTGGTACAGGGTGGTCACCGGGGAGCTGTTTTTT